This note documents a single TCR beta chain sequence. The data were produced by immunoSEQ multiplex PCR, yet TCRdb's version contains in-frame clones alone and is incomplete. The data contain around 130,000 clones, roughly 90% of them singletons. CDR3 size: 15 residues. Trimming pared 2 bases from V and 0 bases from J, leaving 10 bases between. The germline V gene has CDR1 SGHRS and CDR2 YFSETQ. This record belongs to a study of control samples from healthy donors and cancer patients. Material: blood. The receptor's source is a man over 45 in good health. V gene TRBV5-1 combines with J gene TRBJ2-3; D perhaps matches TRBD2 (5 bases). CDR3 region: CASSLAETSTDTQYF. The CDR3 region has the DNA TGCGCCAGCAGCTTAGCGGAGACTAGCACAGATACGCAGTATTTT.